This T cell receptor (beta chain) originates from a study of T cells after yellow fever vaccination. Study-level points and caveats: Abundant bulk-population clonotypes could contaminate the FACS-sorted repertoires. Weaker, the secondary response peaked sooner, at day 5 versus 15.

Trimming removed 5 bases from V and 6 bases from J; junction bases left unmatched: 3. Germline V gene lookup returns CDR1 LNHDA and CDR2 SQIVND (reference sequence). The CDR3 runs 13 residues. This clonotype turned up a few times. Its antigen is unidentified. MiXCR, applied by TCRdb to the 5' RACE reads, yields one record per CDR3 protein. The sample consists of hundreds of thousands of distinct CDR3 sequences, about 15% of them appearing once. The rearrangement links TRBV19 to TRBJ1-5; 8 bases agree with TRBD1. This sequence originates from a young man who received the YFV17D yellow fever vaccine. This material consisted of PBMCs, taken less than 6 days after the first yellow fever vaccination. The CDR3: CASSGQGFQPQHF. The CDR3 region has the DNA TGTGCCAGTAGTGGACAGGGCTTTCAGCCCCAGCATTTT.